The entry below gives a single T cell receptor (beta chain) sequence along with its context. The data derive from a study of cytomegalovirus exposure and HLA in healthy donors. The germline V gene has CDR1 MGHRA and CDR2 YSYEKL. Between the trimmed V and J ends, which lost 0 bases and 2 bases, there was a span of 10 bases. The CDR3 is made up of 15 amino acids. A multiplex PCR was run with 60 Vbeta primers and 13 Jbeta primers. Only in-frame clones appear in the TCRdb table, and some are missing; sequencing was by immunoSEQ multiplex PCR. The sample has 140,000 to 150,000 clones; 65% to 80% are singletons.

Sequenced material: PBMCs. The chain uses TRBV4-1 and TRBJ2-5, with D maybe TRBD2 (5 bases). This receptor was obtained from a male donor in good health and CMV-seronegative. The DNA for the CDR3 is TGCGCCAGCAGCCAAGAGTTGAGGGTACAAGAGACCCAGTACTTC. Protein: CASSQELRVQETQYF.